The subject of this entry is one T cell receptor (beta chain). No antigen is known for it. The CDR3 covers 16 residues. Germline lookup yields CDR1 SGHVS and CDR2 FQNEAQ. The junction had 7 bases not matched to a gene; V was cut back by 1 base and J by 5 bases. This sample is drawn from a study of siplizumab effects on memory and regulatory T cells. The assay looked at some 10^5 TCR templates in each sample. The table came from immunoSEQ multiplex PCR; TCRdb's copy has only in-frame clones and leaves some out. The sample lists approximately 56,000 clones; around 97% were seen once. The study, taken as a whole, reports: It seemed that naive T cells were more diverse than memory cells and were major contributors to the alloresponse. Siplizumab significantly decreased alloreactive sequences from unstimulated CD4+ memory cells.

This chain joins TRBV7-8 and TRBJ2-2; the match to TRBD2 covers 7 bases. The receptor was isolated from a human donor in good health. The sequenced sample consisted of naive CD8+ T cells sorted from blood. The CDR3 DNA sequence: TGTGCCAGCAGCTTAGTCGCGGGAGCTTTGACCGGGGAGCTGTTTTTT. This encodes CASSLVAGALTGELFF.